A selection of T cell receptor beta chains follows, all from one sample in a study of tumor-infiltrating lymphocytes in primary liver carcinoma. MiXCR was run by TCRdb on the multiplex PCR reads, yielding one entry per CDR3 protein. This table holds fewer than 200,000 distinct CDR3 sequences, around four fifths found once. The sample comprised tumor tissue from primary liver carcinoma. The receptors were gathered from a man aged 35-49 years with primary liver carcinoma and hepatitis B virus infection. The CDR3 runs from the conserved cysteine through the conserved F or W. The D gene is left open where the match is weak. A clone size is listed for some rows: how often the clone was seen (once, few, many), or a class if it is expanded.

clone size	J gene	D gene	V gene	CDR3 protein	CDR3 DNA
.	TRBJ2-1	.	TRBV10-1	CASSDQSRGGNEHFF	TGTGCCAGCAGTGACCAGAGCAGGGGTGGAAATGAGCACTTCTTC
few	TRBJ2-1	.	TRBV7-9	CASSKEVSEQFF	TGTGCCAGCAGCAAGGAAGTGAGTGAGCAGTTCTTC
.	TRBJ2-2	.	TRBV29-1	CSGGQGSRELFF	TGCAGCGGTGGGCAGGGGTCCCGTGAGCTGTTTTTT
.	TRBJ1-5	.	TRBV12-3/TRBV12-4	CPSSFRLRNQPQHF	TGTCCCAGCAGTTTTCGGCTGAGAAATCAGCCCCAGCATTTT
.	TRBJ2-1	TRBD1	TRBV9	CASSEGQGVYNEQFF	TGTGCCAGCAGCGAGGGACAGGGGGTCTACAATGAGCAGTTCTTC
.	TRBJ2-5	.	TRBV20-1	CSADGQKETQYF	TGCAGTGCTGATGGACAGAAAGAGACCCAGTACTTC
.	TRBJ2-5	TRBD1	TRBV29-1	CRVEPDRGRADTQYF	TGCAGAGTTGAACCGGACAGGGGGCGAGCAGATACCCAGTACTTC
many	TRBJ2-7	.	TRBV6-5	CASSPAARSSYEQYF	TGTGCCAGCAGCCCGGCAGCGCGAAGCTCCTACGAGCAGTACTTC
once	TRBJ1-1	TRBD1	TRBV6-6	CASLTGLNIEAFF	TGTGCCAGCCTGACAGGGCTCAACATTGAAGCTTTCTTT
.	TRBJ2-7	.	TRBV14	CASSQETVSEQYF	TGTGCCAGCAGCCAAGAGACGGTGTCCGAGCAGTATTTC
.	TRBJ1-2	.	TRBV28	CISSLSAYGYTF	TGTATCAGCAGTTTATCAGCCTATGGCTACACCTTC